This T cell receptor beta chain was retrieved from a study of CD8 T cells in Susac syndrome. Across the whole study: Active disease was present in six of the sequenced Susac syndrome patients, whereas under 10 of them were in remission.

Reverse transcription used roughly 0.5 to 1 ug RNA and random hexamers. Multiplex PCR with immunoSEQ amplified the TCR beta CDR3 across 54 Vbeta and 13 Jbeta. TCRdb ran MiXCR on the immunoSEQ multiplex PCR reads and lists one entry per CDR3 protein. The repertoire holds roughly 140,000 distinct CDR3 sequences, 95% seen once, with 0.15% to 0.2% in the top ten. The V end lost 7 bases, the J end lost 7 bases, and 15 bases lay between the germline ends. The CDR3 contains 13 residues. Germline V CDR1 and CDR2: SGHTA, FQGTGA. In blood CD8+ and CD4+ T cells, TCR beta underwent sequencing. FACS enriched CD8+ TEMRA cells, while bulk CD8+ and CD4+ were negatively isolated.

The clonotype was recovered from a human donor with Susac syndrome. The rearrangement joins TRBV7-3 to TRBJ2-3, with a tentative D call TRBD1 (5 bases). Material: CD4+ T cells from PBMCs. CDR3 residues: CASTADSSNTQYF. CDR3 nucleotide sequence: TGTGCCAGCACCGCCGACAGTTCCAATACGCAGTATTTT.